The 21 T cell receptor beta chains below all came from one sample that was sequenced in a study of cytomegalovirus exposure and HLA in healthy donors. Primers included in the PCR were 60 Vbeta and 13 Jbeta primers. Libraries were prepared by immunoSEQ multiplex PCR; TCRdb keeps only in-frame clonotypes and omits some of them. The data contain fewer than 200,000 clones, approximately 82% of them singletons. The sequenced material came from PBMCs. Source of these receptors: a male donor in good health and CMV-seronegative.

This clone was counted a single time. This chain uses TRBV6-5 with TRBJ1-5; 7 bases match TRBD1. The CDR3 covers 15 residues. Germline V gene data show CDR1 as MNHEY and CDR2 as SVGAGI. The ends lost 6 bases at V and 4 bases at J; junction bases unmatched: 9. The CDR3 sequence is CASSRGQAWNQPQHF. The DNA for the CDR3 is TGTGCCAGCAGCCGCGGACAGGCCTGGAATCAGCCCCAGCATTTT.

The chain couples TRBV5-4 to TRBJ1-1, with 9 bases aligning to TRBD1. The length of the CDR3 is 16 residues. CDR1 is SGHNT and CDR2 is YYREEE in the germline V gene (reference sequence). The J segment lost 3 bases and the V segment lost 4 bases, leaving 10 bases of the junction unmatched. The CDR3 loop is CASSKGQGRGDTEAFF. The CDR3 region has the DNA TGTGCCAGCAGCAAGGGACAGGGAAGGGGAGACACTGAAGCTTTCTTT.

The chain joins TRBV29-1 to TRBJ1-1, with TRBD1 as a possible D gene (5 bases). The CDR3 totals 17 residues. Trimming stripped 8 bases from V and 4 bases from J, with 29 bases between. From germline, CDR1 is SQVTM and CDR2 ANQGSEA. For the CDR3, the DNA is TGCAGCTTTGCGACGGGAAGAGCCAGGGAGGGTAGCACTGAAGCTTTCTTT. Translating gives CSFATGRAREGSTEAFF.

The V and J genes are TRBV28 and TRBJ2-2; the match to TRBD2 covers 8 bases. Germline assignment: CDR1 MDHEN and CDR2 SYDVKM. The CDR3 is made up of 15 amino acids. J lost 7 bases, V lost 6 bases, and 10 bases had no gene match. The CDR3: CASSIAGPVVGELFF. Written as DNA, the CDR3 is TGTGCCAGCAGCATAGCGGGACCCGTAGTCGGGGAGCTGTTTTTT.

V is TRBV9 and J is TRBJ1-1, with no clear D. CDR1 SGDLS and CDR2 YYNGEE come from the germline V gene. CDR3 length equals 13 residues. V lost 0 bases and J 1 base, leaving 4 bases between the germline ends. The CDR3 reads CASSVDQNTEAFF. CDR3 bases: TGTGCCAGCAGCGTAGATCAGAACACTGAAGCTTTCTTT.

The rearrangement uses TRBV5-4 and TRBJ2-5, with TRBD2 matching over 9 bases. The V and J ends lost 2 bases and 3 bases, in that order; junction bases with no gene match: 5. Germline V lookup: CDR1 SGHNT, CDR2 YYREEE (reference sequence). The CDR3 is 15 amino acids. CDR3 DNA: TGTGCCAGCAGCTTTAGCGGGAGATCAGAAGAGACCCAGTACTTC. Protein sequence: CASSFSGRSEETQYF.

This sequence joins TRBV13 and TRBJ2-7; D is uncertain. Trimming shortened V by 5 bases and J by 0 bases, and 11 bases separated the two germline ends. This CDR3 has 14 residues. Germline V gives CDR1 PRHDT, CDR2 FYEKMQ (reference sequence). The CDR3 DNA is TGTGCCAGCAGCGCCCTCGGTGCCTCCTACGAGCAGTACTTC. It is translated as CASSALGASYEQYF.

The genes are TRBV7-8 and TRBJ1-4; D might be TRBD1 (6 bases). CDR1 and CDR2 from the germline V gene are SGHVS and FQNEAQ. Trimming stripped 2 bases from V and 4 bases from J, with 14 bases between. The CDR3 consists of 16 residues. CDR3 residues: CASSLNHGTSNEKLFF. CDR3 nucleotides: TGTGCCAGCAGCTTAAATCACGGGACAAGTAATGAAAAACTGTTTTTT.

The chain employs TRBV11-1 and TRBJ2-3; D uncertain. Trimming took off 2 bases at V and 2 bases at J, with 5 bases between the two ends. The germline CDR1 and CDR2 sequences are SGHAT and FQDESV (reference sequence). The CDR3 consists of 13 residues. The CDR3 loop reads CASSLPYTDTQYF. DNA for the CDR3: TGTGCCAGCAGCTTACCTTACACAGATACGCAGTATTTT.

The V and J genes are TRBV10-3 and TRBJ2-7; TRBD2 matches at 8 bases. CDR1 and CDR2 from the germline V gene are ENHRY and SYGVKD. CDR3 length: 15 residues. The J segment lost 0 bases and the V segment lost 10 bases, leaving 11 bases of the junction unmatched. The CDR3 sequence is CATAESGTSSYEQYF. As DNA, the CDR3 is TGTGCCACCGCTGAGAGCGGGACTAGCTCCTACGAGCAGTACTTC.

The V and J genes are TRBV10-3 and TRBJ1-4; D gene unclear. Germline CDR1 ENHRY, CDR2 SYGVKD. This CDR3 region has 14 residues. V lost 2 bases and J 7 bases, leaving 11 bases between the germline ends. CDR3 sequence (DNA): TGTGCCATCAGTGAGACGAGTTCATCTGAAAAACTGTTTTTT. It is translated as CAISETSSSEKLFF.

The rearrangement uses TRBV5-6 and TRBJ2-2; TRBD1 matches 7 bases. The CDR3 is 16 amino acids. Germline V lookup: CDR1 SGHDT, CDR2 YYEEEE. V gave up 0 bases and J gave up 5 bases; unmatched junction bases: 7. The CDR3 DNA follows: TGTGCCAGCAGCTTGGCGGTGACAGGGCTGACCGGGGAGCTGTTTTTT. It translates to CASSLAVTGLTGELFF.

This rearrangement joins TRBV9 to TRBJ2-2; 14 bases match TRBD2. CDR1 SGDLS and CDR2 YYNGEE come from the germline V gene. The CDR3 sequence is 18 residues long. Trimming took 3 bases from V and 6 from J; bases not matched to a gene: 10. CDR3 sequence (DNA): TGTGCCAGCAGCGGACCCGGGGGGACTAGCGGGAGTTCCGGGGAGCTGTTTTTT. It codes for CASSGPGGTSGSSGELFF.

The chain recombines TRBV11-2 with TRBJ1-2; 7 nucleotides match TRBD1. Trimming removed 5 bases from V and 4 bases from J; junction bases left unmatched: 4. This CDR3 is 13 amino acids long. In germline, CDR1 is SGHAT, CDR2 FQNNGV. CDR3 residues: CASSHGTVYGYTF. In nucleotides, the CDR3 is TGTGCCAGCAGCCACGGGACAGTCTATGGCTACACCTTC.

This clone showed up just a few times. V is TRBV19 and J is TRBJ2-1; 12 bases fit TRBD2. CDR1 and CDR2 (germline): LNHDA, SQIVND (reference sequence). V trimming: 8 bases; J trimming: 6 bases; junction bases outside the gene matches: 8. This CDR3 has 15 amino acids. CDR3 nucleotide sequence: TGTGCCAGTCAGCTAGCGGGAGGGCCGATCAATGAGCAGTTCTTC. This encodes CASQLAGGPINEQFF.

This clone occurred once. The chain carries TRBV19 and TRBJ1-2; 10 bases match TRBD1. J was trimmed by 4 bases and V by 10 bases; bases with no gene match: 6. Per the germline V gene, CDR1 is LNHDA and CDR2 is SQIVND (reference sequence). The CDR3 sequence is 13 residues long. This CDR3 is CATATGGIYGYTF. The DNA for the CDR3 is TGTGCCACAGCGACAGGGGGCATCTATGGCTACACCTTC.

The V and J genes are TRBV10-3 and TRBJ2-5; 12 bases line up with TRBD2. The ends lost 8 bases at V and 5 bases at J; junction bases unmatched: 12. Germline V gene lookup returns CDR1 ENHRY and CDR2 SYGVKD. The CDR3 runs 16 residues. The CDR3 spells CAIGKRTSGMGETQYF. The CDR3 region has the DNA TGTGCCATCGGGAAAAGGACTAGCGGGATGGGGGAGACCCAGTACTTC.

The chain employs TRBV30 and TRBJ2-5, with D possibly matching TRBD2 (5 bases). The J call may be in error: the DNA end matches TRBJ2-7 better. Per germline, CDR1 GTSNPN and CDR2 SVGIG (reference sequence). There are 12 residues in the CDR3. The CDR3 DNA follows: TGTGCCTGGAGTCCTGGGAGCCACGAGCAGTACTTC. Its translation: CAWSPGSHEQYF.

The count of this clone is one. The rearrangement joins TRBV9 to TRBJ2-1, with 7 bases fitting TRBD1. Germline CDR1 reads SGDLS; CDR2 reads YYNGEE. The ends lost 0 bases at V and 8 bases at J; junction bases unmatched: 8. This CDR3 has 15 residues. CDR3 sequence reads: CASSVGQGLFHEQFF. The CDR3 DNA reads TGTGCCAGCAGCGTAGGACAGGGTCTTTTTCATGAGCAGTTCTTC. The full variable domain, completed using reference TRBV9 and TRBJ2-1, is DSGVTQTPKHLITATGQRVTLRCSPRSGDLSVYWYQQSLDQGLQFLIQYYNGEERAKGNILERFSAQQFPDLHSELNLSSLELGDSALYFCASSVGQGLFHEQFFGPGTRLTVL.

The chain combines TRBV9 with TRBJ2-2; TRBD1 matches 8 bases. Trimming cost V 4 bases and J 6 bases; bases outside gene matches: 5. Germline values: CDR1 SGDLS, CDR2 YYNGEE. This CDR3 has 14 amino acids. The CDR3 DNA reads as TGTGCCAGCAGCCCCAGGACAGGGTCCGGGGAGCTGTTTTTT. Its translation: CASSPRTGSGELFF.

This chain links TRBV18 with TRBJ1-3, with D maybe TRBD1 (5 bases). Germline V gives CDR1 KGHSH, CDR2 LQKENI. The V end was cut by 1 base, the J end by 0 bases, with 10 bases between. CDR3 length: 16 residues. CDR3 coding DNA: TGTGCCAGCTCACCACGTGGTCAGGGCTCTGGAAACACCATATATTTT. This codes for CASSPRGQGSGNTIYF.